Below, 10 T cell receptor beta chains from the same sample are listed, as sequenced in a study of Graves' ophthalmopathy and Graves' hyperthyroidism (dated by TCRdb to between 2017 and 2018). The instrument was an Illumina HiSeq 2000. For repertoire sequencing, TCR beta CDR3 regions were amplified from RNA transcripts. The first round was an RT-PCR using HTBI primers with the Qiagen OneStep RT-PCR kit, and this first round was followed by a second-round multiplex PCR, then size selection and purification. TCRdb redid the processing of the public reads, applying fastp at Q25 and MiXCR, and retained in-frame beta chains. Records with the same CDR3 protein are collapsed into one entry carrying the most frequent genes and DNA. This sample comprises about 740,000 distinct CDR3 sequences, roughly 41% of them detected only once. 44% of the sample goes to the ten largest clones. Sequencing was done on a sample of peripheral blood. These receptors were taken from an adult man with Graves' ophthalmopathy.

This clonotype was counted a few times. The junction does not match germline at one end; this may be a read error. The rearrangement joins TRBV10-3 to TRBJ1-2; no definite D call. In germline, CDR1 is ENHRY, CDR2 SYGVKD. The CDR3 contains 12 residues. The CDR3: CASSYSATVLNF. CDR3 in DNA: TGTGCCAGCAGTTACTCCGCCACGGTCCTGAACTTC.

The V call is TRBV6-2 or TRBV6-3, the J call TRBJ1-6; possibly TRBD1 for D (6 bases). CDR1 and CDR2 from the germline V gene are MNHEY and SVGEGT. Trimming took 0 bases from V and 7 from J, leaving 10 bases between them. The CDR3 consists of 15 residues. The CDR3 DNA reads TGTGCCAGCAGTTACTCCAGGGGTGAAAATTCACCCCTCCACTTT. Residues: CASSYSRGENSPLHF.

CDR3 loop: CASGTVSSGNTIYF. In nucleotides, the CDR3 is TGCGCCAGCGGAACGGTGAGCTCTGGAAACACCATATATTTT. The rearrangement uses TRBV10-2 and TRBJ1-3; unclear D gene. The CDR3 is 14 residues long. Germline loops: CDR1 WSHSY, CDR2 SAAADI. Between the trimmed V and J ends, which lost 8 bases and 0 bases, there was a span of 11 bases.

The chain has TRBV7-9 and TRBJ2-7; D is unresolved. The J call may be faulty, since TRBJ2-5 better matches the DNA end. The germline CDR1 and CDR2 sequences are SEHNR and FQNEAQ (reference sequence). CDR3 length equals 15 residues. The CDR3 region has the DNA TGTGCCAGCAGCTTAGGGGTCGGACCTGAAGAGACCCAGTACTTC. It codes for CASSLGVGPEETQYF.

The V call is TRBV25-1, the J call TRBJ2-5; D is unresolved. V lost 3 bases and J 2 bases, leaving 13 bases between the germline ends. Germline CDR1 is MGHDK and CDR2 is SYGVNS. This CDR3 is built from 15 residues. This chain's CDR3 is CASSDRWTVQETQYF. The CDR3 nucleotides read TGTGCCAGCAGTGATAGATGGACGGTACAAGAGACCCAGTACTTC.

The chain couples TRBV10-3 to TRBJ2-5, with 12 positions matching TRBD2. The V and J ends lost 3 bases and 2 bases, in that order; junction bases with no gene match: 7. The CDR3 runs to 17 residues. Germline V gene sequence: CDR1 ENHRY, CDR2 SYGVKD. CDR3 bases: TGTGCCATCAGTGATCCCGGGACTAGCGGGTCACAAGAGACCCAGTACTTC. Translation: CAISDPGTSGSQETQYF.

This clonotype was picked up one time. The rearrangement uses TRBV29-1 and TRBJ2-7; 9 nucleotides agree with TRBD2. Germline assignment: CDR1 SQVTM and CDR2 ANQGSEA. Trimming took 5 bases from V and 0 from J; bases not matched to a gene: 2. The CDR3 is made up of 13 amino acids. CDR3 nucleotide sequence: TGCAGCGTTAGGACTAGCGCCTCCTACGAGCAGTACTTC. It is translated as CSVRTSASYEQYF.

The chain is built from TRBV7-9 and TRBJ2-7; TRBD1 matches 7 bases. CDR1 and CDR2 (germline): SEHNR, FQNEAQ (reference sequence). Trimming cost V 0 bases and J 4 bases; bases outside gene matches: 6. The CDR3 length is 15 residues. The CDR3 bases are TGTGCCAGCAGCTTAGCACAGGGGAGTGAGTACGAGCAGTACTTC. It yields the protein CASSLAQGSEYEQYF.

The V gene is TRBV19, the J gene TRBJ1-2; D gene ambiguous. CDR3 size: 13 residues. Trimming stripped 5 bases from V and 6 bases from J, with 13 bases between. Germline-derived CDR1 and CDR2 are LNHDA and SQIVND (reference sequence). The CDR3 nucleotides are TGTGCCAGTAGTCCCGGACGGTACAATGGCTACACCTTC. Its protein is CASSPGRYNGYTF.

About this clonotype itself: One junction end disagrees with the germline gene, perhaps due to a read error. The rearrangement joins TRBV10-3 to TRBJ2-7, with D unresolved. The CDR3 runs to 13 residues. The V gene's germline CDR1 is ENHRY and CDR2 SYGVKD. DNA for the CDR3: TGTGCCAGCAGTTACCGCATTTCCTACGAGCAGTACTTC. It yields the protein CASSYRISYEQYF.